This TCR beta chain was captured by sequencing in a study of CD8+CD57+ T cells in acquired aplastic anemia. Study-wide results and limits: Patients and controls had in common 25 to 30 CD8+ CDR3 sequences. A significant difference in CD8+ Simpson's diversity between patients and controls was not found.

Per the germline V gene, CDR1 is SGDLS and CDR2 is YYNGEE. CDR3 length: 13 amino acids. Deletions cut 0 bases from V and 3 bases from J, with 6 bases between. TCR beta VDJ and CDR3 were profiled, and genomic DNA was the template. TCRdb re-called the reads with MiXCR, one entry per CDR3 protein. Counted here are 150,000 to 200,000 distinct CDR3 sequences, 48% occurring once; the ten biggest clones make up around 1.8%. With respect to this clonotype: Its antigen is unidentified.

In patients chosen for sequencing, flow cytometry had shown CD8+CD57+ cell expansion. The enrolled patients all had severe acquired aplastic anemia. Sequenced material: sorted CD4+, CD8+, or CD8+CD57+ T cells (not recorded which) from PBMCs. This clonotype was sampled from a human donor with aplastic anemia. V is TRBV9 and J is TRBJ1-1; D uncertain. The CDR3 sequence is CASSVELYTEAFF. DNA for the CDR3: TGTGCCAGCAGCGTAGAGTTGTACACTGAAGCTTTCTTT. Combining the CDR3 with reference TRBV9 and TRBJ1-1 gives the whole variable domain DSGVTQTPKHLITATGQRVTLRCSPRSGDLSVYWYQQSLDQGLQFLIQYYNGEERAKGNILERFSAQQFPDLHSELNLSSLELGDSALYFCASSVELYTEAFFGQGTRLTVV.